This TCR beta chain derives from a study of vaccination and CD4 T cells after COVID-19 (dated by TCRdb to between 2020 and 2023). Background on the whole study: Convalescent patients had a positive SARS-CoV-2 result on nasal swab PCR, and of these patients, fewer than ten had mild disease and one had severe disease. The convalescent cohort included six males and four females, with two Hispanic individuals, seven Caucasians, two Asians and one multiracial person. Each participant got two doses of either the Pfizer-BioNTech BNT162b2 vaccine (n=8) or the Moderna mRNA-1273 vaccine (n=2). Post-COVID blood samples were collected from convalescent patients a median of about 92 days after diagnosis, with a range of about 30 to 180 days. Post-vaccine blood samples were collected a median of approximately 68 days after the second vaccine dose, ranging from about 13 to 241 days. Culture stimuli were overlapping spike peptide pools from SARS-CoV-2 and from the common cold coronaviruses HCoV-NL63, HCoV-OC43 and HCoV-229E. Control cultures received a CEFX viral epitope pool as the positive control, an HIV-1 Nef peptide pool as the negative control, or no peptide. In 10 COVID-19 convalescent patients and a handful of infection-naive healthy vaccine recipients, the spike-specific CD4+ TCR repertoire before mRNA vaccination was compared with the repertoire after mRNA vaccination. What the research found in general, with its limitations: The study included relatively few convalescent patients and did not analyze early timepoints after natural infection. Among the post-vaccine SARS-CoV-2-reactive clones in convalescent patients, a median approximately 90% showed up only after vaccination, which suggests vaccine-specific priming. In convalescent patients, nearly all vaccine-specific clones (304 of 307) were found to be mono-reactive for SARS-CoV-2 spike rather than cross-reactive with common cold coronaviruses. The median count of SARS-CoV-2-reactive clonotypes went up from roughly 21 after infection to about 41 after vaccination, although the change was not significant.

Library construction relied on PCR. DNA from cultured CD4+ T cells was subjected to TCR sequencing with the Oncomine TCR Beta short-read assay at the Johns Hopkins FTIC core. The QIAamp micro DNA kit was used to extract genomic DNA from the cultured CD4+ T cells. Oncomine TCR Beta libraries made from cultured CD4+ T cells were pooled using unique dual indexes and sequenced on an Illumina iSeq 100. As for the original processing: Non-productive sequences were removed, and CDR3s not starting with C, not ending with F or W, or shorter than 7 amino acids were discarded. Antigen-specific clonotypes were identified using the MANAFEST web application through comparison of peptide-stimulated wells with reference and other culture wells. To be called positive, a clone needed an FDR below 0.05, an odds ratio above 5, and a productive frequency above 0.1% in at least two of three replicate wells. A clonotype counted as cross-reactive if it showed significant expansion both in the SARS-CoV-2 spike wells and in at least one common cold coronavirus spike condition. Levenshtein distances (stringdist) and unrooted phylogenetic trees (ape) in R version 3.6.1 were used to assess CDR3 homology. TCRdb reprocessed the public reads (quality trimming at Q25 with fastp, clone calling with MiXCR) and kept in-frame beta chains. Each CDR3 protein appears once, grouped with its most common genes and DNA. None of the V and J calls come from the authors' own analysis; TCRdb made them. The sample includes some 14,000 distinct CDR3 sequences, with roughly 60% observed a single time. Of the sample, under 20% is held by the ten largest clones.

This clonotype was seen a handful of times. No antigen is known for it. The input lacks base qualities; no much larger clone sits a single base away. From its cysteine to its phenylalanine, the CDR3 spans 14 amino acids. Only the CDR3 part of the read is kept: 42 bases, read in frame from the first base. The V and J ends are trimmed by 2 bases and 1 base, leaving 8 bases between them. The germline V gene (reference sequence) sets CDR1 to MNHEY and CDR2 to SMNVEV. The sample's treatment or condition label, decoded: 10-day PBMC culture with coronavirus spike peptide pools or control peptides (ViraFEST assay). The ViraFEST assay, used in the study, expanded antigen-specific T cells with peptide pools and then identified the expanded clonotypes through TCR sequencing. The positive SARS-CoV-2 PCR tests of the convalescent patients were dated from March to December 2020, before the Alpha, Beta and Delta variants emerged in the United States. Each well held around 2.1 million PBMCs cultured with roughly 9.2 ug/ml peptide pools in IMDM containing roughly 5% human AB serum and 10 IU/ml IL-2. Half of the culture medium was replaced with fresh IL-2-containing medium on days 3 and 7. Once the cells had been in culture for around nine days, the EasySep CD4+ T cell isolation kit was used to isolate CD4+ T cells by negative selection. PBMCs were separated from whole blood using Ficoll-Paque Plus gradient centrifugation and then either used fresh or cryopreserved at -140C. Culture conditions were generally each tested in triplicate wells.

Sequences were derived from cultured CD4+ T cells from blood, sampled after SARS-CoV-2 vaccination. The chain couples TRBV27 to TRBJ1-2; the D gene is possibly TRBD1, with 5 bases matching. The receptor's source is a human donor with COVID-19. The bases read TGTGCCAGCAGTTTAAGACAGCATAACTATGGCTACACCTTC. Translated, this gives CASSLRQHNYGYTF.